The clone carrying this T cell receptor (beta chain) was picked up one time. The protocol was immunoSEQ multiplex PCR, while the TCRdb copy is restricted to in-frame clones and leaves out a portion. The sample consists of 90,000 or so clones, 86% of them appearing once. These data come from a study of blood T cell repertoires in COVID-19. After removal of 5 bases from V and 7 bases from J, the junction contained 10 bases not matched to a gene. Germline lookup yields CDR1 SSHAT and CDR2 FNYEAQ (reference sequence). This CDR3 has 16 residues. The sample taken for sequencing was peripheral blood. This sequence was found in a human donor in a cohort sampled during active COVID-19. The rearrangement links TRBV7-7 to TRBJ2-7; 14 bases are a match to TRBD2. The CDR3 sequence is CASSPGLAGGVGEQYF. CDR3 bases: TGTGCCAGCAGCCCCGGACTAGCGGGGGGCGTAGGGGAGCAGTACTTC. The full variable domain, in which reference TRBV7-7 and TRBJ2-7 provide the parts outside the CDR3, is GAGVSQSPRYKVTKRGQDVTLRCDPISSHATLYWYQQALGQGPEFLTYFNYEAQPDKSGLPSDRFSAERPEGSISTLTIQRTEQRDSAMYRCASSPGLAGGVGEQYFGPGTRLTVT.